This T cell receptor beta chain was captured in a study of cytomegalovirus exposure and HLA in healthy donors. Trimming removed 2 bases at V and 3 bases at J, with 7 bases between. CDR1 LGHNA and CDR2 YSLEER come from the germline V gene. This CDR3 has 13 amino acids. Notes on this clone: The antigen is undetermined.

Study findings and constraints: The likely origin of a cluster of highly shared sequence variants was a sequencing artifact.

PCR employed 60 Vbeta and 13 Jbeta primers. The assay was immunoSEQ multiplex PCR, and TCRdb's table has in-frame clones only and misses some. The sample lists 150,000 to 200,000 clones; 79% were seen once. The V and J genes are TRBV4-3 and TRBJ1-2; D may be TRBD1 (5 bases). Sequenced: PBMCs. This TCR came from a woman in her forties or fifties in good health and CMV-seronegative. CDR3 residues: CASSQRGDYGYTF. CDR3 DNA: TGCGCCAGCAGCCAACGGGGGGACTATGGCTACACCTTC.